The sequence of this TCR beta chain was determined in a study of shared clonotypes between healthy human individuals. At the level of the study: Plates per donor: three CD4 naive, three CD4 memory, two CD8 naive, one CD8 memory.

CDR1 GTSNPN and CDR2 SVGIG come from the germline V gene (reference sequence). The CDR3 consists of 14 residues. The trim removed 5 bases at V and 5 bases at J, leaving 9 bases unmatched. Data came from immunoSEQ multiplex PCR; TCRdb stores just in-frame clones and leaves some out. The table records about 670,000 clones, about two thirds of them present only once. The gene calls are TRBV30 and TRBJ2-7; 10 bases fit TRBD2. The source is a woman aged 25 to 45 in good health. The sample was memory CD4+ T cells sorted from blood. Subset reported: CD45RA-negative fraction. This chain's CDR3 is CAWGSSGGVHEQYF. CDR3 bases: TGTGCCTGGGGTTCTAGCGGGGGTGTCCACGAGCAGTACTTC. Full variable domain (rest looked up from reference TRBV30 and TRBJ2-7): SQTIHQWPATLVQPVGSPLSLECTVEGTSNPNLYWYRQAAGRGLQLLFYSVGIGQISSEVPQNLSASRPQDRQFILSSKKLLLSDSGFYLCAWGSSGGVHEQYFGPGTRLTVT.